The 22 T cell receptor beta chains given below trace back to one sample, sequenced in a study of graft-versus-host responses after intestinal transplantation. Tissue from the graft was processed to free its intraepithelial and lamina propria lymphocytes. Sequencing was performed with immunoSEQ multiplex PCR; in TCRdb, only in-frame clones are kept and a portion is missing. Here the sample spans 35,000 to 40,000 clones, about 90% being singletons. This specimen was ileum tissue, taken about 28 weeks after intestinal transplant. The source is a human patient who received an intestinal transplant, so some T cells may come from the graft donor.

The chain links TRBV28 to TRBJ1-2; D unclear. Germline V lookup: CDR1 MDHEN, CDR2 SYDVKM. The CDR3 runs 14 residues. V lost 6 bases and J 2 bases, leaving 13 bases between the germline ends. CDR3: CASSPRSGNYGYTF. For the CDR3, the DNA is TGTGCCAGCAGCCCGAGGAGCGGGAACTATGGCTACACCTTC.

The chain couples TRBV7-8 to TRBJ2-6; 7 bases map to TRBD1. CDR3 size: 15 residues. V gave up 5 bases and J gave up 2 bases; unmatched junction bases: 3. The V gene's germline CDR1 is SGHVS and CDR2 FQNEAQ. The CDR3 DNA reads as TGTGCCAGCAGCCCGCAGGGGGCTGGGGCCAACGTCCTGACTTTC. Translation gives CASSPQGAGANVLTF.

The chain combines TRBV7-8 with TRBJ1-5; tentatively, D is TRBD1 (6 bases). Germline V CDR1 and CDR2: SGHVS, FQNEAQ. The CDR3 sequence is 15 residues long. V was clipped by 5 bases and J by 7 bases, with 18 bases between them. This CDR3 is CASSVDTGARQPQHF. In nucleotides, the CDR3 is TGTGCCAGCAGCGTGGATACGGGGGCCAGGCAGCCCCAGCATTTT.

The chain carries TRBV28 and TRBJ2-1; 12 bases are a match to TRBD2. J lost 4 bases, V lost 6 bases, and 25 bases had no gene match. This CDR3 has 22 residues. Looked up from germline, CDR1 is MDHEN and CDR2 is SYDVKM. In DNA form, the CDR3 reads TGTGCCAGCAGCTTAAGCCGCGGACCGGGACAGGTTACTAGCGGGAGGTACAATGAGCAGTTCTTC. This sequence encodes CASSLSRGPGQVTSGRYNEQFF.

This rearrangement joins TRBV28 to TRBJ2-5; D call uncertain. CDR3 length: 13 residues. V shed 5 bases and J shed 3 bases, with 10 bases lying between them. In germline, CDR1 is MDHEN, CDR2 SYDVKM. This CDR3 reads CASSRWVEETQYF. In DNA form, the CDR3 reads TGTGCCAGCAGTCGGTGGGTGGAAGAGACCCAGTACTTC.

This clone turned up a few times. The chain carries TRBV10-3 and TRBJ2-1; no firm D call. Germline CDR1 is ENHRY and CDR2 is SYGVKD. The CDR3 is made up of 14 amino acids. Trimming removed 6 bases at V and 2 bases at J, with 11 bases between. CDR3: CAIRYSETYNEQFF. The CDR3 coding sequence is TGTGCCATCAGATACTCGGAGACCTACAATGAGCAGTTCTTC.

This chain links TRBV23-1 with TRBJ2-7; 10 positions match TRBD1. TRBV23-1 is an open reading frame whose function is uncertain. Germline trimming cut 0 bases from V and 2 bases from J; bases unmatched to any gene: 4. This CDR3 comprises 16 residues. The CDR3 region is CASSQSRDRGTYEQYF. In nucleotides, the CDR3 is TGCGCCAGCAGTCAATCTAGGGACAGGGGAACCTACGAGCAGTACTTC.

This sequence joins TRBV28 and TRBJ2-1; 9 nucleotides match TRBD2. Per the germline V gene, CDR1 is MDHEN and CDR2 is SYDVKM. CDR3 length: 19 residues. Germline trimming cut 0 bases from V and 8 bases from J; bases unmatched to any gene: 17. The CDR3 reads CASSLWRGTLAGRADEQFF. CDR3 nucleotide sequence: TGTGCCAGCAGTTTATGGAGAGGGACGCTAGCGGGACGGGCGGATGAGCAGTTCTTC.

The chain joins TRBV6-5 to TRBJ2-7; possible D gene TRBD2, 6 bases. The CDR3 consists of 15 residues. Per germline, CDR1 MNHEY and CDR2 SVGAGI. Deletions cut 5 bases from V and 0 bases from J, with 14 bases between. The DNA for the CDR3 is TGTGCCAGCAGTCCCCAGGACTATAGCTCCTACGAGCAGTACTTC. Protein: CASSPQDYSSYEQYF.

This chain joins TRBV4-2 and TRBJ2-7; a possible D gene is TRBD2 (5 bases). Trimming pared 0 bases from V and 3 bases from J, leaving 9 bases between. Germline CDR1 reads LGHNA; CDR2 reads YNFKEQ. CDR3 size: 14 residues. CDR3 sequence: CASSQEDGVYEQYF. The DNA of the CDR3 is TGTGCCAGCAGCCAAGAAGACGGGGTCTACGAGCAGTACTTC.

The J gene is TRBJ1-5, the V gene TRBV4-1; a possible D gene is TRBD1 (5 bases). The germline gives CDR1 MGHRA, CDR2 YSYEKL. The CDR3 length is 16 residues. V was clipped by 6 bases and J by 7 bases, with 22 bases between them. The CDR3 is CASSLIGGLGGQPQHF. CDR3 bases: TGCGCCAGCAGTCTAATTGGGGGTCTAGGCGGACAGCCCCAGCATTTT.

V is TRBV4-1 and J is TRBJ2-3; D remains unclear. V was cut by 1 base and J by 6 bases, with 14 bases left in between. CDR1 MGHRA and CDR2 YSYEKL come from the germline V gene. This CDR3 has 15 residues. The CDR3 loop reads CASSQGHITSDTQYF. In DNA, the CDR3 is TGCGCCAGCAGCCAAGGGCACATTACTTCGGATACGCAGTATTTT.

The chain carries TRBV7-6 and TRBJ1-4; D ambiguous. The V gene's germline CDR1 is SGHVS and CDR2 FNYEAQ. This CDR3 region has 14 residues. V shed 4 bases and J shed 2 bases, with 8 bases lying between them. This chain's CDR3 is CASSSSNTNEKLFF. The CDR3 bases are TGTGCCAGCAGCTCCTCCAACACTAATGAAAAACTGTTTTTT.

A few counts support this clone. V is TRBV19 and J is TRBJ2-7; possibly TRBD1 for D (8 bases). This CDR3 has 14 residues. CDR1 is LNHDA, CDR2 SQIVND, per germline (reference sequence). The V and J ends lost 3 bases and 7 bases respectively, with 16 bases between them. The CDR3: CASSILDRGGEQYF. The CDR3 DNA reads TGTGCCAGTAGTATCCTTGACAGGGGAGGGGAGCAGTACTTC. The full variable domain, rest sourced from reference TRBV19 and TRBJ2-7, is DGGITQSPKYLFRKEGQNVTLSCEQNLNHDAMYWYRQDPGQGLRLIYYSQIVNDFQKGDIAEGYSVSREKKESFPLTVTSAQKNPTAFYLCASSILDRGGEQYFGPGTRLTVT.

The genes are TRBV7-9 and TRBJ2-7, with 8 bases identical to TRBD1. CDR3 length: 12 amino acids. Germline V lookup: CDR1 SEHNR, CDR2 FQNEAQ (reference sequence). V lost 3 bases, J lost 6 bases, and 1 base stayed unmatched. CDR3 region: CASSLTGAEQYF. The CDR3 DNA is TGTGCCAGCAGCTTGACAGGGGCCGAGCAGTACTTC. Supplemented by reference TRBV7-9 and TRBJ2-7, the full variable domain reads DTGVSQNPRHKITKRGQNVTFRCDPISEHNRLYWYRQTLGQGPEFLTYFQNEAQLEKSRLLSDRFSAERPKGSFSTLEIQRTEQGDSAMYLCASSLTGAEQYFGPGTRLTVT.

Written as DNA, the CDR3 is TGTGCCAGCAGCTTAGGAAGCGGGGGGCCCGCCTACGAGCAGTACTTC. It yields the protein CASSLGSGGPAYEQYF. The gene calls are TRBV13 and TRBJ2-7, with 9 bases that match TRBD2. From germline, CDR1 is PRHDT and CDR2 FYEKMQ (reference sequence). CDR3 length equals 16 residues. V dropped 0 bases and J dropped 2; count of bases not matched to a gene: 5.

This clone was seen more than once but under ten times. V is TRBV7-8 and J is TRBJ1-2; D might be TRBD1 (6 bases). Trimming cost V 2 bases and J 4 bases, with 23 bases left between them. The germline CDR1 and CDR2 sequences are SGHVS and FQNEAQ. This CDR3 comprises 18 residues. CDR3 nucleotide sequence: TGTGCCAGCAGCTTACCCCGGGACACCTCACATGGCAGCTATGGCTACACCTTC. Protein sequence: CASSLPRDTSHGSYGYTF.

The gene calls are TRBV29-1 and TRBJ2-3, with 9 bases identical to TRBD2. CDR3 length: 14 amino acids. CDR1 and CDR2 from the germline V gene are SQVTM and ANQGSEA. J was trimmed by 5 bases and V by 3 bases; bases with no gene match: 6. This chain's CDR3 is CSVDATSGGDTQYF. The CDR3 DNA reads TGCAGCGTTGACGCGACTAGCGGTGGAGATACGCAGTATTTT.

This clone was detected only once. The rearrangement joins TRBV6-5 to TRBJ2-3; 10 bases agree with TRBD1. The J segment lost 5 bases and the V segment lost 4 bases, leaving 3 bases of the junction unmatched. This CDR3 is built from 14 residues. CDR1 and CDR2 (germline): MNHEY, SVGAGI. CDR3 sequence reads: CASSWGQGIDTQYF. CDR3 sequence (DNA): TGTGCCAGCAGTTGGGGACAGGGGATAGATACGCAGTATTTT.

For the CDR3, the DNA is TGTGCCAGCAGCAAACGGGCCAGGGCTTGGACCGGGGAGCTGTTTTTT. Translation: CASSKRARAWTGELFF. The V gene is TRBV21-1, the J gene TRBJ2-2; the DNA was not compared with TRBD1, the D call given in the table. TRBV21-1 is a listed pseudogene. This CDR3 comprises 16 residues.

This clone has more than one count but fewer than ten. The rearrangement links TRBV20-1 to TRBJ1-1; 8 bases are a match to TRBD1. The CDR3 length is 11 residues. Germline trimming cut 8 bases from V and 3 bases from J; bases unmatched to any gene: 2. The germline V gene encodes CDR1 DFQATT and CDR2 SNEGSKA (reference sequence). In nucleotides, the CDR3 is TGCAGTACGGACAGGGACACTGAAGCTTTCTTT. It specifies CSTDRDTEAFF.

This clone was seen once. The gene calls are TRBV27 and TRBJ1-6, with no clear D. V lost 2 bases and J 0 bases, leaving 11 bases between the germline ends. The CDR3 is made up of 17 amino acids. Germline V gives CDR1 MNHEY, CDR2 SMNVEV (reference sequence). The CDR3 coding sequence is TGTGCCAGCAGTTTAAGTGACGGGAGCTCCTATAATTCACCCCTCCACTTT. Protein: CASSLSDGSSYNSPLHF.